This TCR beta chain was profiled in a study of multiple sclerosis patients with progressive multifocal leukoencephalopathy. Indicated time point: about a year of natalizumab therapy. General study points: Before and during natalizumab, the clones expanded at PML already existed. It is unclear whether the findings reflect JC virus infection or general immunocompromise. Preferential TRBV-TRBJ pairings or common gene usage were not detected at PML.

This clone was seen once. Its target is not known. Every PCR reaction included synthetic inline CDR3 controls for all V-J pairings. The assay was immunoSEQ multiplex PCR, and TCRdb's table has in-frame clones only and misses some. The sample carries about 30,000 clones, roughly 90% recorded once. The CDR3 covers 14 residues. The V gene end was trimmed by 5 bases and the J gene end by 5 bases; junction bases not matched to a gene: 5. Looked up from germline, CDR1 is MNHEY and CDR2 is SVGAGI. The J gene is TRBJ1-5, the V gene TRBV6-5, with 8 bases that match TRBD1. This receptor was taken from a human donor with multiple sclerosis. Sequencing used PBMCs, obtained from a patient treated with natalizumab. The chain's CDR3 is CASSRQGADQPQHF. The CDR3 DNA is TGTGCCAGCAGTCGTCAGGGGGCAGATCAGCCCCAGCATTTT.